This T cell receptor (beta chain) is from a study of CD8 T cells in Susac syndrome. The study, taken as a whole, reports: The TCR sequencing and HLA analysis in the study involved a relatively small number of individuals, as the study acknowledged.

A remark on this clonotype: No antigen is known for it.

Negative isolation was applied to CD8+ and CD4+ T cells, and FACS enrichment was applied to TEMRA cells. An amount of RNA that ranged from about 0.45 to 1 ug was reverse transcribed with random hexamers. TCR beta CDR3 was amplified by immunoSEQ multiplex PCR. This amplification extended across 54 Vbeta and 13 Jbeta segments. In TCRdb, the immunoSEQ multiplex PCR reads were re-called with MiXCR into one record per CDR3 protein. The sample has fewer than 80,000 distinct CDR3 sequences; approximately 96% are singletons. This receptor was obtained from a human donor with multiple sclerosis. The sequenced sample consisted of CD8+ T cells from PBMCs.

CDR3 nucleotide sequence: TGCGCCAGCAGCTTGGCCGTGAATTACGAGCAGTACTTC. It codes for CASSLAVNYEQYF. The gene calls are TRBV5-1 and TRBJ2-7; no definite D call. V was cut by 0 bases and J by 4 bases, with 8 bases left in between. Germline V gene data show CDR1 as SGHRS and CDR2 as YFSETQ. The CDR3 totals 13 residues.